The T cell receptor (beta chain) described here comes from a study of chemoradiotherapy in HPV16-positive cancers. The V gene's germline CDR1 is MDHEN and CDR2 SYDVKM. This CDR3 comprises 13 residues. Trimming removed 5 bases at V and 4 bases at J, with 11 bases between. Repertoires were generated with immunoSEQ multiplex PCR, while TCRdb's copy carries only in-frame clones and drops some. Counted here are about 950 clones, roughly 80% occurring once; the ten biggest clones make up 10% to 15%. The sample was tumor tissue, taken from a patient who underwent chemoradiotherapy. This rearrangement joins TRBV28 to TRBJ1-2; D gene unclear. The clonotype was recovered from a human donor with HPV-associated anogenital cancer. The CDR3 coding sequence is TGTGCCAGCAGTCCTTCCCGCCTCTATGGCTACACCTTC. It codes for CASSPSRLYGYTF.